These T cell receptor beta chains were read from a single sample in a study of immune cell composition in non-small cell lung cancer. The protocol was immunoSEQ multiplex PCR, while the TCRdb copy is restricted to in-frame clones and leaves out a portion. There are about 14,000 clones in the sample; over 75% occur only once, and 11% lies in the top ten. Sequenced material: lung tumor tissue. The origin of the receptors is a human donor with non-small cell lung cancer. Both conserved end residues are part of each CDR3.

j_call v_call cdr3_aa
TRBJ2-7 TRBV19 CASSMMGGDKQYF
TRBJ2-1 TRBV18 CASSPTSTYNEQFF
TRBJ2-1 TRBV5-1 CASSLWAGGGNEQFF
TRBJ2-3 TRBV11-1 CASRVELAGGPEDTQYF
TRBJ2-5 TRBV5-1 CASSPGLAGQETQYF
TRBJ2-5 TRBV5-1 CASSLETGGQETQYF
TRBJ2-1 TRBV19 CASSIPATSNEQFF
TRBJ2-3 TRBV6-5 CASSHEQGWDTQYF
TRBJ1-3 TRBV28 CASRPGILAGNTIYF
TRBJ2-3 TRBV7-2 CASSFSGRRWDTQYF
TRBJ2-2 TRBV2 CASSGGETGELFF
TRBJ1-2 TRBV28 CASSLDRGTYGYTF
TRBJ2-7 TRBV6-5 CASSYGAGGSYEQYF
TRBJ2-7 TRBV11-2 CASSLEGLAGISSYEQYF
TRBJ2-1 TRBV18 CASSPQGGTWNEQFF
TRBJ1-6 TRBV10-3 CAIRSPGQGNSPLHF
TRBJ1-1 TRBV5-4 CASSLSRNTEAFF
TRBJ2-7 TRBV7-9 CASSRGQGNSYEQYF
TRBJ2-1 TRBV7-9 CASSFTTRDLNNEQFF
TRBJ2-2 TRBV6-6 CASSYLISNTGELFF
TRBJ1-1 TRBV27 CASSLMVNTEAFF
TRBJ2-1 TRBV21-1 CASSAKLATPDNEQFF
TRBJ2-3 TRBV5-1 CASTISGRAGTDTQYF
TRBJ2-7 TRBV5-3 CARSSRSGTSGYEQYF
TRBJ2-1 TRBV14 CASSQVGRNEQFF
TRBJ2-5 TRBV28 CASSWGPWRAGRVETQYF
TRBJ2-1 TRBV4-1 CASSQRASGHNEQFF
TRBJ2-1 TRBV9 CASSARLDFGVGEQFF
TRBJ2-7 TRBV28 CASSKGLAGSYEQYF
TRBJ1-5 TRBV9 CASSVGHNQPQHF
NA TRBV11-3 CASSLAGEIDEQYF
TRBJ2-7 TRBV11-3 CASSLAGEIDEQYF
TRBJ2-1 TRBV6-6 CASTSGTSYNEQFF
TRBJ1-4 TRBV7-9 CASSLSGGRVEKLFF
TRBJ2-1 TRBV29-1 CSVETSQKGAGQFF
TRBJ1-5 TRBV7-9 CASSLGGRDQPQHF
TRBJ2-1 TRBV9 CASGGAGLGNEQFF
TRBJ2-7 TRBV7-8 CASSLARSSPGEQYF
TRBJ1-4 TRBV19 CASSVTNEKLFF
TRBJ2-3 TRBV5-1 CASSLGQGAADTQYF
TRBJ2-7 TRBV18 CASSQRQGSPAREQYF
TRBJ2-1 TRBV6-1 CASTFSYNEQFF
TRBJ1-6 TRBV7-9 CASSFAVGYNSPLHF
TRBJ2-2 TRBV11-3 CASSFGTYTGELFF
TRBJ2-1 TRBV5-6 CASSRTSILDEQFF
TRBJ2-1 TRBV4-1 CASSLHAQAGGSNEQFF
TRBJ2-3 TRBV7-3 CASSSRPTDTQYF